Each of the 7 T cell receptor beta chains below was sequenced from the same sample in a study of OX40 agonist ivuxolimab in advanced cancers. TCRdb keeps only in-frame clones here, not all; method: immunoSEQ multiplex PCR. The table has under 95,000 clones, over 90% seen once; the top ten hold about 6.6%. Sequenced material: CD4+ or CD8+ T cells sorted from blood, taken in a trial of the OX40 agonist ivuxolimab. The receptors shown here come from an adult with an advanced solid tumor such as melanoma, head and neck, liver or kidney cancer.

This chain uses TRBV29-1 with TRBJ1-2; D not resolved. Germline lookup yields CDR1 SQVTM and CDR2 ANQGSEA. Trimming shortened V by 3 bases and J by 7 bases, and 12 bases separated the two germline ends. This CDR3 is built from 12 residues. CDR3 sequence (DNA): TGCAGCGTTGACGCAGGTTTCTTTGGCTACACCTTC. This gives the protein CSVDAGFFGYTF.

This clone was counted between two and nine times. The chain joins TRBV4-2 to TRBJ2-2; 9 bases agree with TRBD2. Germline V lookup: CDR1 LGHNA, CDR2 YNFKEQ. With 5 bases clipped from V and 7 bases from J, the junction kept 14 bases outside the gene matches. The CDR3 is 17 amino acids. For the CDR3, the DNA is TGTGCCAGCAGCTTAGTAAAGGGACTAGCAGTTTACGGGGAGCTGTTTTTT. Its translation is CASSLVKGLAVYGELFF.

The V and J genes are TRBV9 and TRBJ2-3; 7 bases are a match to TRBD1. The CDR3 is made up of 15 amino acids. J lost 5 bases, V lost 0 bases, and 6 bases had no gene match. Germline CDR1 and CDR2: SGDLS and YYNGEE. As DNA, the CDR3 is TGTGCCAGCAGCGTAGCAGGGACAGAGAAAGATACGCAGTATTTT. It codes for CASSVAGTEKDTQYF.

The genes are TRBV4-1 and TRBJ2-7, with TRBD2 identical over 13 bases. Losses at the gene ends were 1 base for V and 4 bases for J; bases not matched to a gene: 4. This CDR3 contains 16 residues. The V gene's germline CDR1 is MGHRA and CDR2 YSYEKL. Here the CDR3 reads CASSQVMTSGRYEQYF. The CDR3 DNA follows: TGCGCCAGCAGCCAAGTTATGACTAGCGGGAGGTACGAGCAGTACTTC.

The V call is TRBV7-8, the J call TRBJ1-5, with D possibly matching TRBD1 (6 bases). Between the trimmed V and J ends, which lost 3 bases and 6 bases, there was a span of 12 bases. This CDR3 spans 14 amino acids. CDR1 and CDR2 from the germline V gene are SGHVS and FQNEAQ. CDR3 nucleotides: TGTGCCAGCAGCTTGACACAGGGAGGTCAGCCCCAGCATTTT. It translates to CASSLTQGGQPQHF.

The V call is TRBV19, the J call TRBJ1-2; possibly TRBD1 for D (5 bases). Trimming took 3 bases from V and 0 from J, leaving 14 bases between them. This CDR3 has 16 amino acids. CDR1 and CDR2 (germline): LNHDA, SQIVND (reference sequence). CDR3 bases: TGTGCCAGTAGTATCCCCCGACAGAACCCTAACTATGGCTACACCTTC. Amino acid sequence: CASSIPRQNPNYGYTF.

This sequence joins TRBV19 and TRBJ2-7, with D perhaps matching TRBD2 (5 bases). CDR3 length: 16 amino acids. CDR1 is LNHDA, CDR2 SQIVND, per germline (reference sequence). Trimming cost V 3 bases and J 4 bases, with 19 bases left between them. This CDR3 reads CASSIGSPTGIYEQYF. Written as DNA, the CDR3 is TGTGCCAGTAGTATTGGAAGCCCAACCGGGATTTACGAGCAGTACTTC.